Each of the 14 T cell receptor beta chains below was sequenced from the same sample in a study of blood T cell repertoires in COVID-19. Assay used: immunoSEQ multiplex PCR; TCRdb lists only in-frame clones, some missing. The sample has hundreds of thousands of clones, over 70% seen once. Specimen: peripheral blood. The receptor source for this set is a woman aged 80 or over with acute or convalescent COVID-19.

A single count supports this clone. The rearrangement links TRBV19 to TRBJ1-2, with 8 bases fitting TRBD1. V lost 6 bases to trimming and J lost 0 bases; unmatched junction nucleotides: 9. The CDR3 loop spans 16 amino acids. Germline CDR1 is LNHDA and CDR2 is SQIVND (reference sequence). The DNA for the CDR3 is TGTGCCAGTAGGACTATGACAGGGGTCTCTAACTATGGCTACACCTTC. It specifies CASRTMTGVSNYGYTF.

V and J are TRBV6-5 and TRBJ1-1; a possible D gene is TRBD1 (6 bases). CDR3 length: 14 amino acids. Trimming removed 0 bases from V and 7 bases from J, with 12 bases in between. Germline V gives CDR1 MNHEY, CDR2 SVGAGI. The CDR3 reads CASSYSAGANEAFF. The CDR3 DNA follows: TGTGCCAGCAGTTACTCTGCGGGGGCGAATGAAGCTTTCTTT.

The J gene is TRBJ2-7, the V gene TRBV11-2, with D uncertain. Germline CDR1 SGHAT, CDR2 FQNNGV. V lost 4 bases and J lost 3, with 13 bases in between. This CDR3 contains 14 residues. Written as DNA, the CDR3 is TGTGCCAGCAGCTCTACAGAGATGCGCTACGAGCAGTACTTC. Translating gives CASSSTEMRYEQYF.

This clone was seen only once. The chain carries TRBV29-1 and TRBJ2-1; TRBD2 agrees at 8 bases. After removal of 3 bases from V and 8 bases from J, the junction contained 9 bases not matched to a gene. Germline V gene lookup returns CDR1 SQVTM and CDR2 ANQGSEA. The CDR3 covers 14 residues. CDR3: CSVERSGERDEQFF. The DNA of the CDR3 is TGCAGCGTTGAGCGTAGCGGGGAGAGGGATGAGCAGTTCTTC.

This clone was counted a few times. The CDR3 here is CASRLQGALNGYTF. The CDR3, as DNA: TGTGCCAGCAGGCTACAGGGGGCATTAAATGGCTACACCTTC. The chain joins TRBV6-5 to TRBJ1-2; TRBD1 agrees at 9 bases. Germline-derived CDR1 and CDR2 are MNHEY and SVGAGI. V lost 6 bases and J lost 6; bases outside the gene matches: 8. The CDR3 has 14 residues.

This rearrangement joins TRBV6-6 to TRBJ1-1; tentative D call: TRBD1 (6 bases). The V end was cut by 5 bases, the J end by 1 base, with 11 bases between. Germline loops: CDR1 MNHNY, CDR2 SVGAGI (reference sequence). CDR3 size: 14 residues. The CDR3 DNA reads TGTGCCAGCAGTGCCCGGGGGGCGAACACTGAAGCTTTCTTT. Amino acids: CASSARGANTEAFF.

V usage is TRBV5-1 and J usage is TRBJ1-5; 7 bases fit TRBD1. Germline V gene sequence: CDR1 SGHRS, CDR2 YFSETQ. V lost 4 bases and J lost 4; bases outside the gene matches: 5. CDR3 size: 14 residues. For the CDR3, the DNA is TGCGCCAGCAGCCCCGGACAGGCAAATCAGCCCCAGCATTTT. This gives the protein CASSPGQANQPQHF.

The chain is built from TRBV19 and TRBJ2-3; D unclear. The CDR3 totals 15 residues. The V gene lost 3 bases and the J gene lost 2 bases, with 12 bases spanning the gap. The germline gives CDR1 LNHDA, CDR2 SQIVND (reference sequence). CDR3 protein: CASSMTLVATDTQYF. In DNA, the CDR3 is TGTGCCAGTAGTATGACGCTAGTGGCCACAGATACGCAGTATTTT.

The chain recombines TRBV27 with TRBJ1-2; the match to TRBD1 covers 9 bases. This CDR3 contains 14 residues. J was trimmed by 7 bases and V by 3 bases; bases with no gene match: 6. Germline CDR1 reads MNHEY; CDR2 reads SMNVEV (reference sequence). The CDR3 bases are TGTGCCAGCAGTTTCTTACAGGGGGCCGGTGGCTACACCTTC. It codes for CASSFLQGAGGYTF.

This clone was observed once. The chain joins TRBV4-1 to TRBJ2-7; weak D call: TRBD1 (6 bases). Germline V gives CDR1 MGHRA, CDR2 YSYEKL. Trimming took off 4 bases at V and 0 bases at J, with 13 bases between the two ends. The CDR3 has 15 amino acids. The CDR3 DNA is TGCGCCAGCAGCCTTACAGGGTCCCCCTCCTACGAGCAGTACTTC. Amino acids: CASSLTGSPSYEQYF.

This chain connects TRBV9 to TRBJ2-7, with TRBD2 matching 8 bases. Germline V lookup: CDR1 SGDLS, CDR2 YYNGEE. There are 15 residues in the CDR3. V lost 0 bases, J lost 7 bases, and 9 bases stayed unmatched. The CDR3 sequence: CASSVVGGGPSEQYF. The CDR3 DNA follows: TGTGCCAGCAGCGTAGTGGGCGGGGGGCCGTCGGAGCAGTACTTC. Using reference TRBV9 and TRBJ2-7 for the parts outside the CDR3, the full variable domain is DSGVTQTPKHLITATGQRVTLRCSPRSGDLSVYWYQQSLDQGLQFLIQYYNGEERAKGNILERFSAQQFPDLHSELNLSSLELGDSALYFCASSVVGGGPSEQYFGPGTRLTVT.

This chain joins TRBV6-5 and TRBJ2-2; 11 bases agree with TRBD1. The V and J ends lost 5 bases and 4 bases, in that order; junction bases with no gene match: 3. The CDR3 is made up of 15 amino acids. Germline CDR1 reads MNHEY; CDR2 reads SVGAGI. CDR3 DNA: TGTGCCAGCAGTCCCGGGACAGGGGGCACCGGGGAGCTGTTTTTT. Translated: CASSPGTGGTGELFF.

This chain connects TRBV7-7 to TRBJ2-1; no clear D. CDR3 length: 13 residues. Germline loops: CDR1 SSHAT, CDR2 FNYEAQ (reference sequence). V was trimmed by 5 bases and J by 7 bases, leaving 12 bases between them. The CDR3 is CASSRDSLNEQFF. The CDR3 DNA is TGTGCCAGCAGCCGTGACTCCTTGAATGAGCAGTTCTTC. Together with reference TRBV7-7 and TRBJ2-1, the CDR3 gives the full variable domain: GAGVSQSPRYKVTKRGQDVTLRCDPISSHATLYWYQQALGQGPEFLTYFNYEAQPDKSGLPSDRFSAERPEGSISTLTIQRTEQRDSAMYRCASSRDSLNEQFFGPGTRLTVL.

This clone has just one count. DNA for the CDR3: TGTGCCTGGAGTGCAACAGGCTTGCCAGTCTATGGCTACACCTTC. Protein product: CAWSATGLPVYGYTF. The chain combines TRBV30 with TRBJ1-2; D is perhaps TRBD1 (5 bases). Per germline, CDR1 GTSNPN and CDR2 SVGIG (reference sequence). Trimming cost V 1 base and J 4 bases, with 16 bases left between them. The CDR3 loop spans 15 amino acids.